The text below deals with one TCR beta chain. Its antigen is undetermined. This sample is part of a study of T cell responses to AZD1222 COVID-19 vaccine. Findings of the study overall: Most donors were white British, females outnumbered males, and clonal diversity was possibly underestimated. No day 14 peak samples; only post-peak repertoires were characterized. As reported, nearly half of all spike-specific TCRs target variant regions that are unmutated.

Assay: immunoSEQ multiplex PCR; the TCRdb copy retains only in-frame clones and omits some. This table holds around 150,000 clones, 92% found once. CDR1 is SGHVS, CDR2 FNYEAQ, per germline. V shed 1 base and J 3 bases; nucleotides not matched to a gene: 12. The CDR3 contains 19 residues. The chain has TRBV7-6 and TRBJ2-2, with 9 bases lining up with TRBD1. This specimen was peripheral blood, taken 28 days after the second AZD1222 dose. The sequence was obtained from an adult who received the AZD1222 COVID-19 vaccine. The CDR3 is CASSLVVWDRVRDTGELFF. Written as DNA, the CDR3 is TGTGCCAGCAGCTTAGTAGTCTGGGACAGGGTCAGAGACACCGGGGAGCTGTTTTTT.